This T cell receptor beta chain was retrieved from a study of T cells expressing NK-cell markers. At the level of the study: The TCR beta repertoires originated in sorted CD3+CD56+NKG2C+, CD3+CD56+NKG2C- and CD3+CD56-NKG2C+ T cells. Of eight sequenced donors, seven were HCMV-seropositive and one HCMV-seronegative. Points from the study as a whole: Among CD8+ T cells from about six donors, dominant NKG2C+ clonotypes accounted for roughly 1.0-8%. One observes that, in a handful of donors, these clonotypes were also the leading ones within the CD3+CD56-NKG2C+ fraction.

Remarks on this clonotype: What it binds is not known.

The CDR3 is 16 amino acids. In germline, CDR1 is SGHNT, CDR2 YENEEA. No DNA is given; TCRdb re-called the 5' RACE reads and lists each CDR3 protein once. The repertoire table contains 500,000 to 700,000 distinct CDR3 sequences. Sequenced sample: blood T cells: a sorted CD56 or NKG2C T cell subset, CD4+ or CD8+ T cells, or bulk PBMC T cells (not recorded which). This clonotype originated in a man younger than 30 in good health. The chain recombines TRBV11-3 with TRBJ2-3; TCRdb returns TRBD2, unconfirmable since there is no DNA. CDR3 region: CASSPSGSLWSDTQYF.